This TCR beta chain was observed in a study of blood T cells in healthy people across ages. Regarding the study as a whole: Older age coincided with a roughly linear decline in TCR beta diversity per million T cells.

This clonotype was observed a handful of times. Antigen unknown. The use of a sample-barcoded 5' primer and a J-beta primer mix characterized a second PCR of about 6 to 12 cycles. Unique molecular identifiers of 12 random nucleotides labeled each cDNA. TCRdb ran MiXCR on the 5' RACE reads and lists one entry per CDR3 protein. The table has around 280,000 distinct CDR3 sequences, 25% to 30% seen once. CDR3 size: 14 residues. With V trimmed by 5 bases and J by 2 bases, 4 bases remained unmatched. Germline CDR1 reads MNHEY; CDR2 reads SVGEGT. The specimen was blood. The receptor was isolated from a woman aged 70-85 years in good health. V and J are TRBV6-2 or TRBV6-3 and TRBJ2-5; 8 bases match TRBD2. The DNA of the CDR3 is TGTGCCAGCAGTCAACTAGCGGCTCAAGAGACCCAGTACTTC. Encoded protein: CASSQLAAQETQYF.